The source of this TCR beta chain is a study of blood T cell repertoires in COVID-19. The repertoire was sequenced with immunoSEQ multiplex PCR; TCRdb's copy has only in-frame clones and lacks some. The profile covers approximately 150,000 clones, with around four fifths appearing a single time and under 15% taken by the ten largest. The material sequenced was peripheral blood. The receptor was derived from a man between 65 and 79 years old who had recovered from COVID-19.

CDR3 amino acids: CASSPISGDMDTQYF. The DNA of the CDR3 is TGCGCCAGCAGCCCCATTAGCGGAGATATGGATACGCAGTATTTT. The V gene is TRBV5-1, the J gene TRBJ2-3; D is perhaps TRBD2 (6 bases). Trimming removed 4 bases at V and 6 bases at J, with 18 bases between. Germline CDR1 is SGHRS and CDR2 is YFSETQ. The CDR3 is 15 residues long. The variable domain in full, with the rest retrieved from reference TRBV5-1 and TRBJ2-3, is KAGVTQTPRYLIKTRGQQVTLSCSPISGHRSVSWYQQTPGQGLQFLFEYFSETQRNKGNFPGRFSGRQFSNSRSEMNVSTLELGDSALYLCASSPISGDMDTQYFGPGTRLTVL.